One sample yielded the 25 T cell receptor beta chains listed below, sequenced in a study of neurological immune-mediated disorders. A single record per CDR3 protein comes from TCRdb applying MiXCR to the 5' RACE reads. The table shows under 85,000 distinct CDR3 sequences, with under 13% occurring only once. Sequenced: PBMCs. These receptors came from a middle-aged man in good health.

There are many counts of this clonotype. The chain recombines TRBV5-1 with TRBJ2-7; TRBD1 might be the D (6 bases). The V and J ends lost 4 bases and 3 bases respectively, with 17 bases between them. Germline V gene sequence: CDR1 SGHRS, CDR2 YFSETQ. The CDR3 is 15 residues long. The CDR3 DNA reads TGCGCCAGCAGCCAGTTACAGGGAAGGAACTACGAGCAGTACTTC. Protein: CASSQLQGRNYEQYF. Combining the CDR3 with reference TRBV5-1 and TRBJ2-7 gives the whole variable domain KAGVTQTPRYLIKTRGQQVTLSCSPISGHRSVSWYQQTPGQGLQFLFEYFSETQRNKGNFPGRFSGRQFSNSRSEMNVSTLELGDSALYLCASSQLQGRNYEQYFGPGTRLTVT.

This clonotype has ten or more counts. The chain links TRBV27 to TRBJ1-1, with TRBD1 as a possible D gene (6 bases). The germline V gene has CDR1 MNHEY and CDR2 SMNVEV (reference sequence). Deletions cut 5 bases from V and 0 bases from J, with 16 bases between. The CDR3 consists of 16 residues. The DNA of the CDR3 is TGTGCCAGCAGTCCTTCTCGACGGGACATGAACACTGAAGCTTTCTTT. This translates into CASSPSRRDMNTEAFF.

The gene calls are TRBV7-2 and TRBJ2-3; TRBD1 aligns across 9 bases. V dropped 5 bases and J dropped 6; count of bases not matched to a gene: 9. Germline V gene sequence: CDR1 SGHTA, CDR2 FQGNSA. This CDR3 comprises 15 residues. The CDR3 protein is CASSRQGVSYDTQYF. CDR3 in DNA: TGTGCCAGCAGCCGACAGGGGGTATCGTATGATACGCAGTATTTT.

This clonotype was recorded at least ten times. The V gene is TRBV27, the J gene TRBJ1-4; D not certain. CDR1 is MNHEY, CDR2 SMNVEV, per germline (reference sequence). This CDR3 has 15 amino acids. The ends were cut back, 3 bases at V and 4 bases at J, with 12 bases in the middle. The CDR3 nucleotides read TGTGCCAGCAGTTTCGGTAATCGCTTTAATGAAAAACTGTTTTTT. It specifies CASSFGNRFNEKLFF.

This clonotype was seen a handful of times. This chain joins TRBV10-3 and TRBJ2-2, with D unresolved. Germline assignment: CDR1 ENHRY and CDR2 SYGVKD. There are 15 residues in the CDR3. V was shortened by 4 bases and J by 4 bases, with 13 bases between the two germline ends. The CDR3 region has the DNA TGTGCCATCAGTGCCAGCGCTGACTCCACCGGGGAGCTGTTTTTT. Amino acids: CAISASADSTGELFF.

This chain uses TRBV12-3 or TRBV12-4 with TRBJ1-3; unclear D gene. The CDR3 runs 18 residues. V was trimmed by 3 bases and J by 0 bases, leaving 18 bases between them. The CDR3 sequence is CASSLQRDGYASGNTIYF. DNA of the CDR3: TGTGCCAGCAGTTTGCAGAGAGACGGATACGCCTCTGGAAACACCATATATTTT.

This clonotype was seen ten or more times. The rearrangement joins TRBV5-6 to TRBJ2-2; 8 positions agree with TRBD1. Per the germline V gene, CDR1 is SGHDT and CDR2 is YYEEEE. V lost 1 base to trimming and J lost 4 bases; unmatched junction nucleotides: 6. This CDR3 comprises 16 residues. CDR3: CASSLRRQGFTGELFF. The DNA for the CDR3 is TGTGCCAGCAGCTTGAGGAGACAGGGGTTCACCGGGGAGCTGTTTTTT.

This clonotype was detected ten times or more. The chain carries TRBV10-3 and TRBJ1-6, with D tentatively TRBD1 (5 bases). This CDR3 has 15 amino acids. V lost 5 bases to trimming and J lost 7 bases, with 15 bases between them. The germline V gene encodes CDR1 ENHRY and CDR2 SYGVKD. CDR3 protein: CAISLLMTENSPLHF. In DNA form, the CDR3 reads TGTGCCATCAGTTTGCTTATGACAGAAAATTCACCCCTCCACTTT.

This clonotype was seen many times. V usage is TRBV20-1 and J usage is TRBJ2-3; 12 positions match TRBD2. Trimming at V came to 0 bases and at J to 9 bases, leaving 10 bases not matched to a gene. Germline CDR1 and CDR2: DFQATT and SNEGSKA (reference sequence). CDR3 length: 16 residues. CDR3 residues: CSARDPSGGAPGTQYF. The CDR3 DNA is TGCAGTGCTAGAGACCCTAGCGGGGGGGCCCCAGGGACGCAGTATTTT.

Ten or more counts support this clonotype. The genes are TRBV5-1 and TRBJ2-1; 10 nucleotides match TRBD2. This CDR3 spans 16 amino acids. The V gene end was trimmed by 3 bases and the J gene end by 4 bases; junction bases not matched to a gene: 7. Per germline, CDR1 SGHRS and CDR2 YFSETQ. The CDR3 spells CASSWSGRADYNEQFF. CDR3 coding DNA: TGCGCCAGCAGCTGGAGCGGGAGGGCCGATTACAATGAGCAGTTCTTC.

This clonotype has ten or more counts. The chain links TRBV25-1 to TRBJ1-1; TRBD1 might be the D (5 bases). The ends were cut back, 4 bases at V and 6 bases at J, with 6 bases in the middle. The CDR3 extends over 11 amino acids. In germline, CDR1 is MGHDK, CDR2 SYGVNS. CDR3 protein: CASSGGAEAFF. The CDR3 nucleotides are TGTGCCAGCAGTGGGGGGGCTGAAGCTTTCTTT.

The chain combines TRBV5-4 with TRBJ1-2; 8 nucleotides align to TRBD1. With V trimmed by 3 bases and J by 4 bases, 5 bases remained unmatched. Germline V CDR1 and CDR2: SGHNT, YYREEE (reference sequence). This CDR3 contains 14 residues. The CDR3 DNA is TGTGCCAGCAGCTCCGGACAGGGCATCTATGGCTACACCTTC. Protein: CASSSGQGIYGYTF. The full variable domain, completed using reference TRBV5-4 and TRBJ1-2, is ETGVTQSPTHLIKTRGQQVTLRCSSQSGHNTVSWYQQALGQGPQFIFQYYREEENGRGNFPPRFSGLQFPNYSSELNVNALELDDSALYLCASSSGQGIYGYTFGSGTRLTVV.

V usage is TRBV3-1 and J usage is TRBJ2-7; the D gene is possibly TRBD1 (6 bases). CDR3 length equals 12 residues. The germline V and J ends were trimmed by 4 bases and 6 bases, with 10 bases remaining between them. The germline V gene has CDR1 LGHDT and CDR2 YNNKEL (reference sequence). The CDR3 loop is CASSPQGGEQYF. The CDR3, as DNA: TGTGCCAGCAGCCCCCAAGGGGGCGAGCAGTACTTC.

This clonotype has at least ten counts. This chain connects TRBV5-5 to TRBJ2-1, with D perhaps assigned TRBD1 or TRBD2 (6 bases each). This CDR3 is 12 amino acids long. V lost 4 bases and J 9 bases, leaving 11 bases between the germline ends. Germline CDR1 SGHKS, CDR2 YYEKEE (reference sequence). The CDR3 loop is CASSRGGGEQFF. For the CDR3, the DNA is TGTGCCAGCAGCCGAGGGGGAGGTGAGCAGTTCTTC.

Details on this clonotype: This sequence may be a read error, since a much larger clone differs from it by one base. The chain carries TRBV10-3 and TRBJ2-5; 7 bases align to TRBD2. The J segment lost 5 bases and the V segment lost 4 bases, leaving 13 bases of the junction unmatched. Germline lookup yields CDR1 ENHRY and CDR2 SYGVKD. The CDR3 consists of 16 residues. The CDR3 protein is CAISGGRDLGGETQYF. In DNA, the CDR3 is TGTGCCATCAGTGGAGGGAGGGACTTGGGCGGTGAGACCCAGTACTTC.

This clonotype was found many times. The CDR3 region has the DNA TGCAGTGCTAGAGCTAGCGTCCATGGGGGCTCATTCGTAGGTTGGGCCCGCGAGCAGTACTTC. Its translation: CSARASVHGGSFVGWAREQYF. The chain employs TRBV20-1 and TRBJ2-7, with D perhaps TRBD1 or TRBD2 (6 bases each). Trimming stripped 1 base from V and 6 bases from J, with 37 bases between. CDR1 and CDR2 (germline): DFQATT, SNEGSKA (reference sequence). CDR3 length: 21 amino acids.

This clonotype was seen a handful of times. The chain links TRBV18 to TRBJ2-7, with D unclear. The V and J ends lost 5 bases and 2 bases respectively, with 7 bases between them. The germline CDR1 and CDR2 sequences are KGHSH and LQKENI. The CDR3 has 12 residues. CDR3 in amino acids: CASSSPTYEQYF. The CDR3 region has the DNA TGTGCCAGCTCATCCCCTACCTACGAGCAGTACTTC.

To note about this clonotype: This clone may be a read error of a much larger clone one base away. The chain is built from TRBV5-1 and TRBJ1-2, with D perhaps TRBD1 (5 bases). This CDR3 is built from 15 residues. Germline CDR1 reads SGHRS; CDR2 reads YFSETQ. V lost 1 base and J 5 bases, leaving 15 bases between the germline ends. CDR3 region: CASSLTPRQLYGYTF. The DNA for the CDR3 is TGCGCCAGCAGCTTGACGCCGAGACAGCTTTATGGCTACACCTTC.

The V call is TRBV7-3, the J call TRBJ2-2, with TRBD1 identical over 7 bases. The V gene end was trimmed by 5 bases and the J gene end by 4 bases; junction bases not matched to a gene: 7. CDR3 size: 15 residues. Germline assignment: CDR1 SGHTA and CDR2 FQGTGA. Here the CDR3 reads CASSLGSGGTGELFF. The CDR3 coding sequence is TGTGCCAGCAGCCTCGGTTCAGGGGGCACCGGGGAGCTGTTTTTT.

The sample holds many counts of this clonotype. CDR3 amino acids: CSVSLRLAKNIQYF. DNA of the CDR3: TGCAGCGTTAGTTTGCGGCTAGCCAAAAACATTCAGTACTTC. This chain joins TRBV29-1 and TRBJ2-4; D is uncertain. Deletions cut 5 bases from V and 0 bases from J, with 11 bases between. The CDR3 length is 14 residues. Per the germline V gene, CDR1 is SQVTM and CDR2 is ANQGSEA. The variable domain in full, completed from reference TRBV29-1 and TRBJ2-4, reads SAVISQKPSRDICQRGTSLTIQCQVDSQVTMMFWYRQQPGQSLTLIATANQGSEATYESGFVIDKFPISRPNLTFSTLTVSNMSPEDSSIYLCSVSLRLAKNIQYFGAGTRLSVL.

The table lists this clonotype with many counts. V gene TRBV9 combines with J gene TRBJ2-1, with TRBD2 identical over 9 bases. V shed 4 bases, J shed 9 bases, and the junction held 14 bases outside the gene matches. Germline CDR1 is SGDLS and CDR2 is YYNGEE. The CDR3 spans 16 residues. The CDR3 nucleotides read TGTGCCAGCAGCATCGAAGGTCAGCGGGGGGTTACTGAGCAGTTCTTC. It specifies CASSIEGQRGVTEQFF.

The rearrangement joins TRBV6-4 to TRBJ2-7, with unresolved D. The CDR3 runs 13 residues. Between the trimmed V and J ends, which lost 2 bases and 4 bases, there was a span of 9 bases. Per the germline V gene, CDR1 is MRHNA and CDR2 is SNTAGT. CDR3 in amino acids: CASSDLGRYEQYF. The CDR3 region has the DNA TGTGCCAGCAGTGACCTTGGACGGTACGAGCAGTACTTC.

This clonotype has at least ten counts. This chain connects TRBV9 to TRBJ2-1, with D possibly being TRBD1 or TRBD2 (5 bases each). Germline CDR1 and CDR2: SGDLS and YYNGEE. This CDR3 is 15 amino acids long. With 0 bases removed from V and 6 bases from J, the gap between germline ends came to 13 bases. The CDR3 sequence is CASSVATYGGNEQFF. In DNA form, the CDR3 reads TGTGCCAGCAGCGTAGCGACTTATGGGGGCAATGAGCAGTTCTTC.

This clonotype has only a few counts. The chain links TRBV29-1 to TRBJ2-1, with TRBD2 identical over 13 bases. Germline V CDR1 and CDR2: SQVTM, ANQGSEA. V lost 7 bases and J lost 5; bases outside the gene matches: 11. The CDR3 runs to 16 residues. CDR3 in DNA: TGCAGCGCCAGGACTAGCGGGGGCCTAAGGGACAATGAGCAGTTCTTC. The encoded protein is CSARTSGGLRDNEQFF.

In this sample, this clonotype turned up many times. The chain joins TRBV12-3 or TRBV12-4 to TRBJ2-5, with 8 bases aligning to TRBD1. Trimming took 6 bases from V and 3 from J; bases not matched to a gene: 6. The CDR3 length is 14 residues. The CDR3 reads CASRTGQGEETQYF. The CDR3 DNA is TGTGCCAGCAGGACCGGACAGGGTGAAGAGACCCAGTACTTC.